The 2 T cell receptor beta chains listed next were all sequenced from one sample in a study of blood T cell repertoires in COVID-19. Clones were read by immunoSEQ multiplex PCR, and TCRdb kept only the in-frame ones, dropping some. The sample yields 300,000 to 350,000 clones, approximately 86% seen once. Sequencing was performed on peripheral blood. The receptors derive from a man aged 25 to 40 with COVID-19, enrolled during active disease.

The V and J genes are TRBV19 and TRBJ2-7; 7 positions agree with TRBD1. The CDR3 has 15 residues. Per the germline V gene, CDR1 is LNHDA and CDR2 is SQIVND (reference sequence). V lost 1 base and J lost 4; bases outside the gene matches: 7. This CDR3 is CASSIVEGAAYEQYF. CDR3 DNA sequence: TGTGCCAGTAGTATAGTCGAGGGGGCGGCGTACGAGCAGTACTTC. The full variable domain, completed using reference TRBV19 and TRBJ2-7, is DGGITQSPKYLFRKEGQNVTLSCEQNLNHDAMYWYRQDPGQGLRLIYYSQIVNDFQKGDIAEGYSVSREKKESFPLTVTSAQKNPTAFYLCASSIVEGAAYEQYFGPGTRLTVT.

The sample holds a few counts of this clone. This chain's CDR3 is CASSLEDRGHTEAFF. Written as DNA, the CDR3 is TGTGCCAGCAGCTTGGAAGACAGGGGGCATACTGAAGCTTTCTTT. This rearrangement joins TRBV5-4 to TRBJ1-1; 10 bases are a match to TRBD1. The CDR3 is made up of 15 amino acids. The V segment lost 0 bases and the J segment 5 bases; nucleotides outside the gene matches: 4. Germline V CDR1 and CDR2: SGHNT, YYREEE (reference sequence).